The 27 T cell receptor beta chains presented below share a single source sample, sequenced in a study of T cells after posttransplantation cyclophosphamide. Method: immunoSEQ multiplex PCR; TCRdb's copy keeps in-frame clones and lacks some. The sample contains about 28,000 clones, 75% to 90% of which appear only once. Source material: PBMCs. These receptor sequences come from a middle-aged man.

The chain employs TRBV29-1 and TRBJ2-6; TRBD2 is a possible D gene (5 bases). The CDR3 is 15 residues long. Looked up from germline, CDR1 is SQVTM and CDR2 is ANQGSEA. V lost 4 bases and J 0 bases, leaving 10 bases between the germline ends. CDR3 DNA: TGCAGCGTTGTAGGAGGCAGCTCTGGGGCCAACGTCCTGACTTTC. This codes for CSVVGGSSGANVLTF. Using reference TRBV29-1 and TRBJ2-6 for the parts outside the CDR3, the full variable domain is SAVISQKPSRDICQRGTSLTIQCQVDSQVTMMFWYRQQPGQSLTLIATANQGSEATYESGFVIDKFPISRPNLTFSTLTVSNMSPEDSSIYLCSVVGGSSGANVLTFGAGSRLTVL.

In DNA form, the CDR3 reads TGTGCCAGCTCACCGCCAACCGGGACCGGGGGCAATGAGCAGTTCTTC. Translated: CASSPPTGTGGNEQFF. The V and J genes are TRBV18 and TRBJ2-1; perhaps TRBD2 as D (6 bases). CDR3 length: 16 amino acids. Germline CDR1 and CDR2: KGHSH and LQKENI. V was trimmed by 3 bases and J by 6 bases, leaving 18 bases between them.

This chain links TRBV6-1 with TRBJ2-1, with TRBD2 matching over 7 bases. Germline V gene lookup returns CDR1 MNHNS and CDR2 SASEGT. The CDR3 totals 15 residues. With 6 bases clipped from V and 2 bases from J, the junction kept 7 bases outside the gene matches. DNA of the CDR3: TGTGCCAGCAGCGCCCCGGGACTAACCTACAATGAGCAGTTCTTC. This translates into CASSAPGLTYNEQFF.

The V call is TRBV21-1, the J call TRBJ2-7; TRBD2, as called in the table, went unchecked against the DNA. TRBV21-1 is an annotated pseudogene. CDR3 size: 16 residues. The DNA of the CDR3 is TGTGCCAGCAGCAAAGGTCGGTGCTGTCTTGGCTACGAGCAGTACTTC. It codes for CASSKGRCCLGYEQYF.

This chain joins TRBV7-9 and TRBJ2-3, with a tentative D call TRBD2 (5 bases). Trimming took 4 bases from V and 3 from J, leaving 17 bases between them. The V gene's germline CDR1 is SEHNR and CDR2 FQNEAQ (reference sequence). This CDR3 is built from 16 residues. Written as DNA, the CDR3 is TGTGCCAGCAGCTCCTACCGCGGGCAGGCTACAGATACGCAGTATTTT. The encoded protein is CASSSYRGQATDTQYF.

The rearrangement joins TRBV7-9 to TRBJ1-5; possible D gene TRBD1, 6 bases. Trimming shortened V by 4 bases and J by 6 bases, and 22 bases separated the two germline ends. Germline V lookup: CDR1 SEHNR, CDR2 FQNEAQ (reference sequence). The CDR3 loop spans 17 amino acids. The CDR3 region is CASSWRGGIWVSQPQHF. CDR3 DNA: TGTGCCAGCAGCTGGCGGGGGGGCATTTGGGTTTCTCAGCCCCAGCATTTT.

The chain links TRBV19 to TRBJ1-2; tentatively, D is TRBD1 (5 bases). With 6 bases removed from V and 2 bases from J, the gap between germline ends came to 10 bases. Germline CDR1 LNHDA, CDR2 SQIVND (reference sequence). The CDR3 is 13 residues long. The CDR3 region is CASSTTVNYGYTF. In DNA form, the CDR3 reads TGTGCCAGTAGCACGACAGTCAACTATGGCTACACCTTC.

The rearrangement uses TRBV7-9 and TRBJ2-7; possibly TRBD2 for D (6 bases). This CDR3 contains 19 residues. In germline, CDR1 is SEHNR, CDR2 FQNEAQ (reference sequence). The ends were cut back, 5 bases at V and 5 bases at J, with 31 bases in the middle. This CDR3 reads CASSPTRTNYLRSFHEQYF. The DNA of the CDR3 is TGTGCCAGCAGCCCGACGAGGACTAACTACCTCCGCTCGTTCCACGAGCAGTACTTC.

The chain is built from TRBV4-2 and TRBJ2-7; 8 nucleotides line up with TRBD1. This CDR3 contains 16 residues. In germline, CDR1 is LGHNA, CDR2 YNFKEQ. Trimming cost V 1 base and J 3 bases; bases outside gene matches: 8. The CDR3 spells CASSQAGQGASYEQYF. The DNA of the CDR3 is TGTGCCAGCAGCCAAGCCGGACAGGGTGCAAGCTACGAGCAGTACTTC.

V and J are TRBV27 and TRBJ2-5; 9 positions agree with TRBD2. Germline CDR1 MNHEY, CDR2 SMNVEV (reference sequence). V gave up 4 bases and J gave up 3 bases; unmatched junction bases: 6. This CDR3 has 15 residues. The CDR3 sequence: CASSSPASGEETQYF. In nucleotides, the CDR3 is TGTGCCAGCAGTTCGCCCGCTAGCGGGGAAGAGACCCAGTACTTC.

V gene TRBV10-1 combines with J gene TRBJ1-1; tentatively, D is TRBD1 (6 bases). V lost 3 bases to trimming and J lost 5 bases, with 10 bases between them. Germline lookup yields CDR1 WNHNN and CDR2 SYGVQD (reference sequence). The CDR3 extends over 13 amino acids. CDR3 in amino acids: CASSDTGLTEAFF. Written as DNA, the CDR3 is TGCGCCAGCAGTGATACAGGGTTAACTGAAGCTTTCTTT.

This sequence joins TRBV28 and TRBJ2-1; TRBD2 matches at 8 bases. CDR1 is MDHEN, CDR2 SYDVKM, per germline. The length of the CDR3 is 15 residues. The junction had 4 bases not matched to a gene; V was cut back by 5 bases and J by 1 base. The CDR3 sequence is CASSPGGQSYNEQFF. The CDR3 nucleotides read TGTGCCAGCAGTCCGGGGGGGCAGTCCTACAATGAGCAGTTCTTC.

This clone was recorded only once. The chain combines TRBV11-3 with TRBJ1-3; no reliable D call. V was shortened by 2 bases and J by 4 bases, with 12 bases between the two germline ends. The germline V gene encodes CDR1 SGHNT and CDR2 YENEEA. The CDR3 loop spans 15 amino acids. The CDR3 protein is CASSLSVVLGNTIYF. For the CDR3, the DNA is TGTGCCAGCAGCTTATCGGTGGTTCTAGGAAACACCATATATTTT.

The CDR3 DNA is TGTGCCTGGGGCAGAGGGGGGGCCGATTCACCCCTCCACTTT. Translating gives CAWGRGGADSPLHF. This chain connects TRBV30 to TRBJ1-6; weak D call: TRBD1 (6 bases). The CDR3 runs 14 residues. Between the trimmed V and J ends, which lost 5 bases and 8 bases, there was a span of 16 bases. CDR1 is GTSNPN, CDR2 SVGIG, per germline (reference sequence).

The chain is built from TRBV6-1 and TRBJ1-2; 9 nucleotides match TRBD1. The CDR3 runs 14 residues. Germline V gene data show CDR1 as MNHNS and CDR2 as SASEGT. The ends lost 6 bases at V and 5 bases at J; junction bases unmatched: 7. The CDR3 region is CASRQRDREYGYTF. CDR3 in DNA: TGTGCCAGCAGGCAGAGGGACAGGGAGTATGGCTACACCTTC.

This chain uses TRBV11-1 with TRBJ2-2, with 11 bases matching TRBD1. Germline V gene lookup returns CDR1 SGHAT and CDR2 FQDESV (reference sequence). The J segment lost 6 bases and the V segment lost 2 bases, leaving 5 bases of the junction unmatched. The CDR3 spans 16 residues. The DNA for the CDR3 is TGTGCCAGCAGCTTATTAGGGACAGGGGGTTCCGGGGAGCTGTTTTTT. It is translated as CASSLLGTGGSGELFF. Filled out from reference TRBV11-1 and TRBJ2-2, the complete variable domain reads EAEVAQSPRYKITEKSQAVAFWCDPISGHATLYWYRQILGQGPELLVQFQDESVVDDSQLPKDRFSAERLKGVDSTLKIQPAELGDSAMYLCASSLLGTGGSGELFFGEGSRLTVL.

This rearrangement joins TRBV5-1 to TRBJ2-7, with D perhaps matching TRBD2 (6 bases). The CDR3 has 15 amino acids. Trimming cost V 5 bases and J 6 bases, with 21 bases left between them. Germline values: CDR1 SGHRS, CDR2 YFSETQ. The CDR3 DNA follows: TGCGCCAGCAGTCGAGGGTGGGGGGAATTCGGCGAGCAGTACTTC. Translating it yields CASSRGWGEFGEQYF.

The chain couples TRBV15 to TRBJ2-5; 12 positions match TRBD1. J lost 3 bases, V lost 1 base, and 6 bases had no gene match. The germline V gene encodes CDR1 LNHNV and CDR2 YYDKDF (reference sequence). The CDR3 consists of 17 residues. The CDR3 loop is CATSRGKGQGAKETQYF. CDR3 DNA sequence: TGTGCCACCAGCAGAGGAAAGGGACAGGGGGCGAAAGAGACCCAGTACTTC.

This chain links TRBV27 with TRBJ2-7; possibly TRBD1 for D (6 bases). Germline values: CDR1 MNHEY, CDR2 SMNVEV (reference sequence). V shed 2 bases and J shed 7 bases, with 15 bases lying between them. The CDR3 loop spans 14 amino acids. The CDR3 sequence is CASSLGTIQGEQYF. In DNA, the CDR3 is TGTGCCAGCAGTTTAGGGACCATTCAGGGGGAGCAGTACTTC.

A single count supports this clone. The chain joins TRBV9 to TRBJ2-3, with a tentative D call TRBD1 (6 bases). There are 14 residues in the CDR3. Per the germline V gene, CDR1 is SGDLS and CDR2 is YYNGEE. V gave up 4 bases and J gave up 3 bases, with 12 bases separating them. In DNA, the CDR3 is TGTGCCAGCAGCAAAAAAGACAGGACAGATACGCAGTATTTT. The encoded protein is CASSKKDRTDTQYF.

V gene TRBV19 combines with J gene TRBJ2-1; TRBD1 matches 11 bases. Germline trimming cut 2 bases from V and 7 bases from J; bases unmatched to any gene: 7. Per the germline V gene, CDR1 is LNHDA and CDR2 is SQIVND (reference sequence). This CDR3 spans 16 amino acids. CDR3 sequence: CASSIQGQGAINEQFF. The CDR3, as DNA: TGTGCCAGTAGTATACAAGGACAGGGGGCTATTAATGAGCAGTTCTTC.

The V call is TRBV4-1, the J call TRBJ2-7, with a weak D call TRBD2 (5 bases). From germline, CDR1 is MGHRA and CDR2 YSYEKL. V was cut by 4 bases and J by 0 bases, with 28 bases left in between. This CDR3 contains 20 residues. CDR3 bases: TGCGCCAGCAGCCGTAAATCCTCGTCGGCTAGCAGCCTGGACTCCTACGAGCAGTACTTC. It encodes CASSRKSSSASSLDSYEQYF.

The rearrangement uses TRBV5-6 and TRBJ2-1, with 9 bases aligning to TRBD2. Trimming took 0 bases from V and 7 from J; bases not matched to a gene: 8. CDR3 length: 16 amino acids. The germline V gene has CDR1 SGHDT and CDR2 YYEEEE. The CDR3 spells CASSLVSGSSPNEQFF. CDR3 sequence (DNA): TGTGCCAGCAGCTTGGTTAGCGGGAGTAGTCCGAATGAGCAGTTCTTC.

The genes are TRBV13 and TRBJ2-3, with 8 bases identical to TRBD2. CDR3 size: 17 residues. With 2 bases clipped from V and 2 bases from J, the junction kept 9 bases outside the gene matches. In germline, CDR1 is PRHDT, CDR2 FYEKMQ (reference sequence). The DNA of the CDR3 is TGTGCCAGCAGCTTACCGGGAGGGGACCTTAACACAGATACGCAGTATTTT. Translation: CASSLPGGDLNTDTQYF.

The CDR3 sequence: CASSWGQGRSSYNEQFF. Written as DNA, the CDR3 is TGTGCCAGCAGCTGGGGACAGGGGCGTAGCTCCTACAATGAGCAGTTCTTC. The gene calls are TRBV7-2 and TRBJ2-1; 10 bases line up with TRBD1. Germline CDR1 and CDR2: SGHTA and FQGNSA. The CDR3 length is 17 residues. Trimming removed 4 bases from V and 0 bases from J; junction bases left unmatched: 6.

Only a few counts were recorded for this clone. V gene TRBV7-6 combines with J gene TRBJ1-1; D gene ambiguous. CDR3 size: 16 residues. Trimming shortened V by 2 bases and J by 4 bases, and 17 bases separated the two germline ends. The germline CDR1 and CDR2 sequences are SGHVS and FNYEAQ. The CDR3 nucleotides are TGTGCCAGCAGCTTATGGAGTAGTCCGGGGAGCACTGAAGCTTTCTTT. Translating it yields CASSLWSSPGSTEAFF.

The chain employs TRBV29-1 and TRBJ1-2, with D possibly matching TRBD1 (6 bases). Germline-derived CDR1 and CDR2 are SQVTM and ANQGSEA. With 6 bases removed from V and 10 bases from J, the gap between germline ends came to 18 bases. The CDR3 runs 12 residues. CDR3 DNA sequence: TGCAGCGTGCGTTGGGACACGATCGCCTACACCTTC. This codes for CSVRWDTIAYTF.